The 24 T cell receptor beta chains in this list originate from one sample, sequenced in a study of spatial heterogeneity in lung cancer. Time point here: sample taken at primary tumor resection. The input material, whole RNA from tumor, nontumor lung or frozen PBMC, was sequenced unsorted. TCRdb reprocessed the 5' RACE reads with MiXCR, giving one entry per CDR3 protein. This table holds about 48,000 distinct CDR3 sequences, under 6% found once. This specimen consisted of PBMCs, obtained at surgery. The receptor source for this set is a male donor with early-stage non-small cell lung cancer.

This clonotype was counted at least ten times. The junction and the germline gene differ at one end; a read error may be behind it. The genes are TRBV2 and TRBJ2-7; D unclear. This CDR3 has 12 amino acids. Germline loops: CDR1 SNHLY, CDR2 FYNNEI. Written as DNA, the CDR3 is TGTGCCAGCAGTGAAGCGACATACGAGCAGTGCTTC. Its protein is CASSEATYEQCF.

The CDR3 DNA follows: TGTGCCAGCAGCTTAGGCCAGGGGATTTACGAGCAGTACTTC. It specifies CASSLGQGIYEQYF. V usage is TRBV11-1 and J usage is TRBJ2-7; the D gene is possibly TRBD1 (6 bases). CDR3 length: 14 amino acids. V lost 1 base and J 4 bases, leaving 11 bases between the germline ends. CDR1 and CDR2 from the germline V gene are SGHAT and FQDESV (reference sequence).

This clonotype was counted at least ten times. The rearrangement links TRBV13 to TRBJ2-7; TRBD2 is a possible D gene (5 bases). V was shortened by 5 bases and J by 2 bases, with 10 bases between the two germline ends. CDR3 length equals 13 residues. In germline, CDR1 is PRHDT, CDR2 FYEKMQ (reference sequence). CDR3 amino acids: CASSPGLTYEQYF. CDR3 in DNA: TGTGCCAGCAGCCCTGGACTTACCTACGAGCAGTACTTC.

This clonotype was counted ten times or more. V is TRBV10-3 and J is TRBJ2-1, with TRBD2 matching over 10 bases. The V segment lost 3 bases and the J segment 6 bases; nucleotides outside the gene matches: 5. This CDR3 contains 15 residues. The germline CDR1 and CDR2 sequences are ENHRY and SYGVKD. CDR3 bases: TGTGCCATCAGTGATCGGAGCGGGAGGGCCAATGAGCAGTTCTTC. This translates into CAISDRSGRANEQFF.

This clonotype was recorded at least ten times. The chain joins TRBV27 to TRBJ2-3, with D unresolved. Trimming cost V 8 bases and J 2 bases, with 8 bases left between them. There are 12 residues in the CDR3. Germline CDR1 and CDR2: MNHEY and SMNVEV (reference sequence). The DNA of the CDR3 is TGTGCCAGCGGATCGAACACAGATACGCAGTATTTT. Protein: CASGSNTDTQYF.

This clonotype was picked up many times. The chain is built from TRBV6-5 and TRBJ1-4, with D maybe TRBD1 (5 bases). Germline lookup yields CDR1 MNHEY and CDR2 SVGAGI. Trimming stripped 2 bases from V and 3 bases from J, with 7 bases between. This CDR3 has 14 residues. CDR3 nucleotides: TGTGCCAGCAGTTACGCGGGACCTAATGAAAAACTGTTTTTT. It yields the protein CASSYAGPNEKLFF.

This clonotype was recorded many times. V and J are TRBV7-2 and TRBJ2-1; 10 nucleotides align to TRBD2. The CDR3 is 14 amino acids. Germline V gene lookup returns CDR1 SGHTA and CDR2 FQGNSA. V dropped 2 bases and J dropped 7; count of bases not matched to a gene: 2. CDR3 in DNA: TGTGCCAGCAGCTTAAGCGGGAGGGCTAATGAGCAGTTCTTC. It translates to CASSLSGRANEQFF.

This clonotype was observed many times. The V gene is TRBV9, the J gene TRBJ1-4, with D possibly TRBD1 on 5 matching bases. Looked up from germline, CDR1 is SGDLS and CDR2 is YYNGEE. CDR3 size: 17 residues. V shed 0 bases and J shed 2 bases, with 14 bases lying between them. The CDR3 is CASSVATGAGTNEKLFF. Written as DNA, the CDR3 is TGTGCCAGCAGCGTAGCTACCGGGGCGGGGACTAATGAAAAACTGTTTTTT.

The chain recombines TRBV18 with TRBJ1-1; D is unclear. The CDR3 runs to 14 residues. Deletions cut 0 bases from V and 3 bases from J, with 8 bases between. Germline V gene data show CDR1 as KGHSH and CDR2 as LQKENI. The CDR3 here is CASSPPGSDTEAFF. In DNA, the CDR3 is TGTGCCAGCTCACCACCGGGCTCGGACACTGAAGCTTTCTTT.

The sample holds many counts of this clonotype. CDR3 amino acids: CASSQKNTGTGYTDTQYF. The CDR3 nucleotides are TGTGCCAGCAGCCAAAAGAACACCGGGACAGGGTACACAGATACGCAGTATTTT. The chain is built from TRBV4-2 and TRBJ2-3, with 9 nucleotides matching TRBD1. The junction had 11 bases not matched to a gene; V was cut back by 2 bases and J by 2 bases. The CDR3 runs 18 residues. CDR1 and CDR2 (germline): LGHNA, YNFKEQ.

CDR3 sequence: CASTAERSGANVLTF. In DNA form, the CDR3 reads TGTGCCAGCACAGCGGAGAGGTCTGGGGCCAACGTCCTGACTTTC. V gene TRBV28 combines with J gene TRBJ2-6, with D possibly matching TRBD2 (5 bases). Trimming took 7 bases from V and 1 from J, leaving 11 bases between them. CDR1 and CDR2 (germline): MDHEN, SYDVKM. This CDR3 contains 15 residues.

This clonotype has at least ten counts. CDR3 DNA: TGTGCCAGTAGGGGATTGGGGCGGCTGGCCGGGGAGCTGTTTTTT. It translates to CASRGLGRLAGELFF. J is TRBJ2-2 and V is TRBV19; D is possibly TRBD1 (5 bases). Per the germline V gene, CDR1 is LNHDA and CDR2 is SQIVND (reference sequence). There are 15 residues in the CDR3. V was clipped by 6 bases and J by 6 bases, with 17 bases between them.

This clonotype was counted many times. This chain uses TRBV5-1 with TRBJ1-2, with D uncertain. Germline CDR1 and CDR2: SGHRS and YFSETQ. The CDR3 contains 15 residues. The germline V and J ends were trimmed by 0 bases and 4 bases, with 13 bases remaining between them. The CDR3 region has the DNA TGCGCCAGCAGCTTGGAGTTAGGACGGACCTATGGCTACACCTTC. This translates into CASSLELGRTYGYTF. The variable domain in full, completed from reference TRBV5-1 and TRBJ1-2, reads KAGVTQTPRYLIKTRGQQVTLSCSPISGHRSVSWYQQTPGQGLQFLFEYFSETQRNKGNFPGRFSGRQFSNSRSEMNVSTLELGDSALYLCASSLELGRTYGYTFGSGTRLTVV.

Judged by abundance, this clonotype is medium-sized. V usage is TRBV7-9 and J usage is TRBJ2-2; either TRBD1 or TRBD2 may supply D (5 bases each). This CDR3 contains 14 residues. Germline CDR1 reads SEHNR; CDR2 reads FQNEAQ (reference sequence). V dropped 4 bases and J dropped 4 bases, with 10 bases sitting between them. The CDR3 region is CASSSTRGTGELFF. The CDR3 DNA sequence: TGTGCCAGCAGCTCCACTAGGGGCACCGGGGAGCTGTTTTTT.

J is TRBJ1-5 and V is TRBV3-1; 10 bases are a match to TRBD1. CDR1 is LGHDT, CDR2 YNNKEL, per germline (reference sequence). The CDR3 runs to 16 residues. The V segment lost 1 base and the J segment 2 bases; nucleotides outside the gene matches: 2. In DNA form, the CDR3 reads TGTGCCAGCAGCCAAGCCGGGACAGGGGGCAATCAGCCCCAGCATTTT. Translated, it gives CASSQAGTGGNQPQHF.

The sample holds many counts of this clonotype. The chain employs TRBV2 and TRBJ1-1; D may be TRBD1 (6 bases). CDR3 length: 13 amino acids. Germline V gives CDR1 SNHLY, CDR2 FYNNEI. V was clipped by 7 bases and J by 3 bases, with 12 bases between them. CDR3 sequence (DNA): TGTGCCAGCACCTCGGACAGAGACACTGAAGCTTTCTTT. The encoded protein is CASTSDRDTEAFF.

About this clonotype: Relative to the germline gene, one junction end is altered; a read error may explain this. In nucleotides, the CDR3 is TGCAATGCTAGAGATGGCGGGACTAGCGGGACCTACGAGCAGTACTTC. This codes for CNARDGGTSGTYEQYF. The chain couples TRBV20-1 to TRBJ2-7, with 13 bases identical to TRBD2. Germline-derived CDR1 and CDR2 are DFQATT and SNEGSKA (reference sequence). The CDR3 runs 16 residues.

This clonotype came up many times. This chain links TRBV30 with TRBJ2-3; D is unresolved. Germline CDR1 reads GTSNPN; CDR2 reads SVGIG (reference sequence). V shed 0 bases and J shed 9 bases, with 7 bases lying between them. The CDR3 runs 11 residues. This CDR3 is CAWSVKATQYF. CDR3 bases: TGTGCCTGGAGTGTAAAGGCCACGCAGTATTTT.

This clonotype has a count of ten or more. This chain joins TRBV9 and TRBJ2-3; 11 bases are shared with TRBD2. This CDR3 region has 14 residues. The trim removed 4 bases at V and 6 bases at J, leaving 4 bases unmatched. Germline CDR1 and CDR2: SGDLS and YYNGEE. Here the CDR3 DNA reads TGTGCCAGCAGCCTTAGCGGGAGGGAGGATACGCAGTATTTT. Protein: CASSLSGREDTQYF.

The rearrangement links TRBV7-2 to TRBJ2-7; unclear D gene. Germline values: CDR1 SGHTA, CDR2 FQGNSA. V gave up 3 bases and J gave up 5 bases, with 11 bases separating them. This CDR3 spans 13 amino acids. The CDR3 protein is CASSFLGYHEQYF. The CDR3 DNA reads TGTGCCAGCAGCTTTCTGGGGTACCACGAGCAGTACTTC.

The rearrangement links TRBV6-5 to TRBJ1-2, with a possible D match to TRBD1 (5 bases). Trimming cost V 10 bases and J 4 bases, with 10 bases left between them. The CDR3 spans 11 residues. Germline CDR1 MNHEY, CDR2 SVGAGI. This CDR3 reads CATSDTYGYTF. The CDR3 nucleotides read TGTGCCACCTCGGACACCTATGGCTACACCTTC.

The rearrangement uses TRBV25-1 and TRBJ2-5; D gene unclear. V lost 1 base and J lost 5, with 8 bases in between. The CDR3 is 13 residues long. Per the germline V gene, CDR1 is MGHDK and CDR2 is SYGVNS. The CDR3 coding sequence is TGTGCCAGCAGTGAATCCCCCCTCGAGACCCAGTACTTC. It yields the protein CASSESPLETQYF.

This clonotype has more than one count but fewer than ten. The gene calls are TRBV7-2 and TRBJ2-1; D could derive from TRBD1 or TRBD2 (5 bases each). Trimming removed 5 bases from V and 7 bases from J, with 15 bases in between. CDR3 size: 14 residues. Germline V lookup: CDR1 SGHTA, CDR2 FQGNSA. In DNA, the CDR3 is TGTGCCAGCAGCCCCCGGGGCCCGGGTAATGAGCAGTTCTTC. It translates to CASSPRGPGNEQFF. Based on the CDR3 plus reference TRBV7-2 and TRBJ2-1, the full variable domain is GAGVSQSPSNKVTEKGKDVELRCDPISGHTALYWYRQSLGQGLEFLIYFQGNSAPDKSGLPSDRFSAERTGGSVSTLTIQRTQQEDSAVYLCASSPRGPGNEQFFGPGTRLTVL.

A remark on this clonotype: This may arise from a read error, as a much more abundant clone is one base away. For the CDR3, the DNA is TGTGCCAGCAGCCTCCATCCGGGACCTCATAATGAGGAGACCCAGTACTTC. Protein product: CASSLHPGPHNEETQYF. J is TRBJ2-5 and V is TRBV21-1; the table's D call, TRBD1, has no DNA check behind it. TRBV21-1 is a known pseudogene. The CDR3 sequence is 17 residues long.